This T cell receptor beta chain was observed in a study of regulatory T cells in long-lasting Graves disease. Time point here: newly diagnosed GD, antithyroid drugs for less than 3 months. PBMCs were the source of the RNA used for TCR sequencing. American Thyroid Association guidelines defined how Graves' disease was diagnosed. Combining iRepertoire HTBI primers with Arm-PCR of CDR3 regions, the authors built TCR beta libraries. MiXCR, run by TCRdb on the multiplex PCR reads, gives a single entry per CDR3 protein. The data show about 210,000 distinct CDR3 sequences, with roughly 18% seen just once and 12% held by the top ten. The CDR3 has 15 amino acids. V lost 0 bases and J lost 2, with 11 bases in between. Germline assignment: CDR1 SGDLS and CDR2 YYNGEE. This clonotype has a count of ten or more. The same sample was also studied in work on T cells in Graves' hyperthyroidism and ophthalmopathy. In that study: First-round RT-PCR with HTBI primers amplified the TCR CDR3 region. Researchers report that a 13 V-J model separated ophthalmopathy from stable hyperthyroidism.

The clonotype was recovered from a woman aged 25 to 39 with Graves disease. The V and J genes are TRBV9 and TRBJ2-5, with D uncertain. The sample was peripheral blood mononuclear cells (PBMCs), taken at new diagnosis, from a patient treated with antithyroid drugs. CDR3 protein: CASSVDPVPQETQYF. The CDR3 coding sequence is TGTGCCAGCAGCGTAGACCCCGTTCCGCAAGAGACCCAGTACTTC. Full variable domain (remainder filled in from reference TRBV9 and TRBJ2-5): DSGVTQTPKHLITATGQRVTLRCSPRSGDLSVYWYQQSLDQGLQFLIQYYNGEERAKGNILERFSAQQFPDLHSELNLSSLELGDSALYFCASSVDPVPQETQYFGPGTRLLVL.